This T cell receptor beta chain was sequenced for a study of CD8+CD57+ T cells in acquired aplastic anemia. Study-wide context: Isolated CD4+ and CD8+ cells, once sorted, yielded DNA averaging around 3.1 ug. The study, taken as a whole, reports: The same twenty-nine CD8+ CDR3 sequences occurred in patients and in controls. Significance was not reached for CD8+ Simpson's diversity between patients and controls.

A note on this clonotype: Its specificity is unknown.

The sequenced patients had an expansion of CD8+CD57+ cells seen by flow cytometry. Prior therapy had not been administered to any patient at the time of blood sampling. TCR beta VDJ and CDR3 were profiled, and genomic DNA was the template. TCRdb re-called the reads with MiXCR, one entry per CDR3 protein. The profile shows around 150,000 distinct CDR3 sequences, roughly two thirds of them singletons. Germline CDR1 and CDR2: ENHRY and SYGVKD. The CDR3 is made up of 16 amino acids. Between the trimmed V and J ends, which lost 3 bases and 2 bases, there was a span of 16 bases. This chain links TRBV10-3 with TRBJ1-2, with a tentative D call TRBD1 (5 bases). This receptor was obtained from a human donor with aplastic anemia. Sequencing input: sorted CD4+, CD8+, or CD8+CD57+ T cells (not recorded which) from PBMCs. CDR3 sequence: CAISDLGRDSNYGYTF. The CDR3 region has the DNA TGTGCCATCAGTGATCTGGGCCGGGACTCGAACTATGGCTACACCTTC.